This is a list of T cell receptor beta chains from one sample in a study of T cell responses to AZD1222 COVID-19 vaccine. Some clones are missing from TCRdb's copy, which holds only in-frame ones; the method was immunoSEQ multiplex PCR. Of more than 90,000 clones in the sample, approximately 84% were seen once. The sequencing used peripheral blood, collected on day 0 of AZD1222 vaccination. Source of these receptors: an adult in good health. The CDR3 runs from the conserved cysteine through the conserved F or W. A D gene is named only where the DNA matches it firmly. Not every row has a clone size; where given, it reads once, few, many or a size class.

j_call d_call clone_size v_call cdr3_nt cdr3_aa
TRBJ2-7 TRBD2 NA TRBV5-1 TGCGCCAGCAGCCCTCGTAGCGGGAGGCCCCCCGTCGAGCAGTACTTC CASSPRSGRPPVEQYF
TRBJ1-5 NA NA TRBV19 TGTGCCAGTAGTATTGGGGGGGTCTCTGGCAATCAGCCCCAGCATTTT CASSIGGVSGNQPQHF
TRBJ2-3 TRBD2 NA TRBV27 TGTGCCAGCGGAACAAGGATCGGACTAGCGGGAGTTTGGGATACGCAGTATTTT CASGTRIGLAGVWDTQYF
TRBJ1-1 TRBD1 many TRBV28 TGTGCCAGCAGTTTACGGGAGGACAGGGGGATGAACACTGAAGCTTTCTTT CASSLREDRGMNTEAFF
TRBJ1-1 NA once TRBV21-1 TGTGCCAGCAGCCCTTCTCGGGACAGGGGGCCCGACACTGAAGCTTTCTTT CASSPSRDRGPDTEAFF
TRBJ2-5 NA once TRBV3-1/TRBV3-2 TGTGCCAGCAGCGCGCAAGGATCGAAAGCAGGGCTACAATGGAGAGAGACCCAGTACTTC CASSAQGSKAGLQWRETQYF
TRBJ2-7 TRBD2 NA TRBV4-1 TGCGCCAGCAGCCAAATCCTAAAATGGGAGGGAGGGGCCGCCTACGAGCAGTACTTC CASSQILKWEGGAAYEQYF
TRBJ1-2 TRBD1 many TRBV5-1 TGCGCCAGCAGCCAGACCCCACAGGGGTACGACTATGGCTACACCTTC CASSQTPQGYDYGYTF
TRBJ1-2 NA NA TRBV19 TGTGCCAGTACCGGGTGGGACTATGGCTACACCTTC CASTGWDYGYTF
TRBJ2-1 NA NA TRBV5-5 TGTGCCAGCAGTCCTAATACAGGGAATGAGCAGTTCTTC CASSPNTGNEQFF
TRBJ1-3 NA NA TRBV7-9 TGTGCCAGCAGCTTATTGGTCAACACCATATATTTT CASSLLVNTIYF
TRBJ2-7 TRBD2 NA TRBV5-8 TGTGCCAGCAGCCTCCCGGGACTAGCGGGTAGCTCCTACGAGCAGTACTTC CASSLPGLAGSSYEQYF
TRBJ2-5 TRBD2 few TRBV6-6 TGTGCCAGCCGGCAAATGGGAGGGGAGACCCAGTACTTC CASRQMGGETQYF
TRBJ2-1 NA NA TRBV5-8 TGTGCCAGCAGGAAGAGGAGGGGGAGCTCCTACAATGAGCAGTTCTTC CASRKRRGSSYNEQFF
TRBJ1-3 NA NA TRBV7-9 TGTGCCAGCAGCTTTGAAGGATACTCTGGAAACACCATATATTTT CASSFEGYSGNTIYF
TRBJ2-2 NA NA TRBV7-3 TGTGCCAGCAGCCCCGACACTGGGGAGCTGTTTTTT CASSPDTGELFF
TRBJ1-4 NA once TRBV16 TGTGCCAGCAGCCAGGCTGCCGGGATCAGCGATGAAAAACTGTTTTTT CASSQAAGISDEKLFF
TRBJ1-5 NA NA TRBV4-1 TGCGCCAGCAGCCCTGTTAGCAATCAGCCCCAGCATTTT CASSPVSNQPQHF
TRBJ1-3 NA NA TRBV10-2 TGCGCCAGCAGTGAACTGAGGGAAGCTGGAAACACCATATATTTT CASSELREAGNTIYF
TRBJ1-1 NA NA TRBV5-5 TGTGCCAGCAGCTTGGTTGGGGGGAACACTGAAGCTTTCTTT CASSLVGGNTEAFF
TRBJ1-2 NA NA TRBV5-1 TGCGCCAGCAGACAACGGACGGGCGCTTATGGCTACACCTTC CASRQRTGAYGYTF
TRBJ2-7 TRBD1 NA TRBV6-1 TGTGCCAGCAGTGAAGCGCTTCTATTTAGGGGGCACCACTACGAGCAGTACTTC CASSEALLFRGHHYEQYF
TRBJ2-3 NA NA TRBV14 TGTGCCAGCAGCCAAGGCTTCGGATATAGCACAGATACGCAGTATTTT CASSQGFGYSTDTQYF
TRBJ2-7 TRBD2 NA TRBV7-8 TGTGCCAGCAGCCCCAGCGGGAGTACCTACGAGCAGTACTTC CASSPSGSTYEQYF
TRBJ2-7 NA few TRBV19 TGTGCCAGTAGTCGGGGAAGGCACGAGCAGTACTTC CASSRGRHEQYF
TRBJ2-1 TRBD2 NA TRBV4-1 TGCGCCAGCAGCCCAATAGCGGGTTCCTACAATGAGCAGTTCTTC CASSPIAGSYNEQFF
TRBJ1-5 NA NA TRBV3-1/TRBV3-2 TGTGCCAGCAGCCAAGATCCCTCCCCCCATCAGCCCCAGCATTTT CASSQDPSPHQPQHF
TRBJ2-7 NA few TRBV6-5 TGTGCCACCAAGATAGCGGAGCAAAGTACCTACGAGCAGTACTTC CATKIAEQSTYEQYF
TRBJ1-4 NA NA TRBV4-1 TGCGCCAGCAGCCAAGATGACCAGGAAAAACTGTTTTTT CASSQDDQEKLFF
TRBJ2-1 NA NA TRBV2 TGTGCCAGTCAGGGCGACAATGAGCAGTTCTTC CASQGDNEQFF
TRBJ2-7 NA NA TRBV28 TGTGCCAGCAGTTTAGTCCCTTTCTCTGACAGTTACTTC CASSLVPFSDSYF
TRBJ2-5 NA NA TRBV14 TGTGCCAGCAGCCAAGGGTATGGGCTGCAGGAGACCCAGTACTTC CASSQGYGLQETQYF
TRBJ2-1 TRBD1 NA TRBV5-1 TGCGCCAGCAGCGCCGAGGGACAGGACTACAATGAGCAGTTCTTC CASSAEGQDYNEQFF
TRBJ1-1 NA NA TRBV27 TGTGCCAGCAGTTTATTCTCGGGGGGCTGGACTGAAGCTTTCTTT CASSLFSGGWTEAFF
TRBJ2-3 NA NA TRBV27 TGTGCCAGCAGTTTACGGCTCAGTATGTCAGATACGCAGTATTTT CASSLRLSMSDTQYF
TRBJ1-2 NA NA TRBV9 TGTGCCAGAAGCGATCCCATACAGGAGTTAAACTATGGCTACACCTTC CARSDPIQELNYGYTF
TRBJ2-3 NA NA TRBV2 TGTGCCAGCTTCCGGGGCTTCAACGAATTTACGCAGTATTTT CASFRGFNEFTQYF
TRBJ1-1 TRBD1 NA TRBV6-5 TGTGCCAGCAAAGGGGGCGGGAACACTGAAGCTTTCTTT CASKGGGNTEAFF
TRBJ2-1 NA NA TRBV29-1 TGCAGCGTTGTTGGTGTAGGGGCCTACAATGAGCAGTTCTTC CSVVGVGAYNEQFF
TRBJ2-2 NA NA TRBV30 TGTGCCTGGACGGAGAACACCGGGGAGCTGTTTTTT CAWTENTGELFF
TRBJ2-1 NA NA TRBV15 TGTGCCACCAAAAGTTTCCCCGACCTTGGTGAGCAGTTCTTC CATKSFPDLGEQFF
TRBJ2-1 TRBD2 NA TRBV7-2 TGTGCCAGCAGCCAAAGACTAGCGGGAGTCAATGAGCAGTTCTTC CASSQRLAGVNEQFF
TRBJ2-5 NA NA TRBV6-2/TRBV6-3 TGTGCCAGCAGTTACTTGGGGAGCCAGTACTTC CASSYLGSQYF
TRBJ1-1 NA NA TRBV7-9 TGTGCCAGCAGCGATCTTCGGGTGGCTGAAGCTTTCTTT CASSDLRVAEAFF
TRBJ1-5 TRBD1 once TRBV3-1/TRBV3-2 TGTGCCAGCAGCCGACAGGGTGCCAATCAGCCCCAGCATTTT CASSRQGANQPQHF
TRBJ2-3 NA NA TRBV4-1 TGCGCCAGCAGCCAAGCCCAATTGAGGGATACGCAGTATTTT CASSQAQLRDTQYF
TRBJ1-2 NA once TRBV5-4 TGTGCCAGCAGCTTGCAGGGTAACTATGGCTACACCTTC CASSLQGNYGYTF